A single sample gave rise to the 20 T cell receptor beta chains below, sequenced in a study of blood T cell repertoires in COVID-19. TCRdb's copy holds only in-frame clones and misses some; the assay was immunoSEQ multiplex PCR. Of 250,000 or so clones in the sample, 85% to 90% were seen once. The material sequenced was peripheral blood. The receptors were sampled from a woman between 70 and 85 years old with active or convalescent COVID-19.

This sequence joins TRBV24-1 and TRBJ2-2, with D possibly matching TRBD2 (5 bases). The CDR3 is made up of 12 amino acids. Germline values: CDR1 KGHDR, CDR2 SFDVKD. The V end was cut by 6 bases, the J end by 5 bases, with 6 bases between. The CDR3, as DNA: TGTGCCACCAGTAGGGAGACCGGGGAGCTGTTTTTT. This sequence encodes CATSRETGELFF.

The count of this clone is one. The V and J genes are TRBV27 and TRBJ1-1; D perhaps matches TRBD1 (5 bases). Germline V gene lookup returns CDR1 MNHEY and CDR2 SMNVEV (reference sequence). CDR3 length: 16 amino acids. The V end was cut by 2 bases, the J end by 8 bases, with 21 bases between. In DNA, the CDR3 is TGTGCCAGCAGTTTAAGATGGGGGGTATTTATACCCGAAGCTTTCTTT. Protein product: CASSLRWGVFIPEAFF.

This chain connects TRBV10-3 to TRBJ2-2; 8 nucleotides match TRBD1. The germline V gene encodes CDR1 ENHRY and CDR2 SYGVKD. CDR3 length: 16 amino acids. V shed 9 bases, J shed 4 bases, and the junction held 13 bases outside the gene matches. The CDR3: CAIQLGRDRTTGELFF. The CDR3 coding sequence is TGTGCCATACAATTAGGACGGGACAGGACCACCGGGGAGCTGTTTTTT.

This chain links TRBV7-8 with TRBJ1-5, with 9 bases aligning to TRBD1. Germline V gene sequence: CDR1 SGHVS, CDR2 FQNEAQ. V was pared by 5 bases and J by 5 bases, with 19 bases of the junction left unmatched. This CDR3 is 19 amino acids long. In nucleotides, the CDR3 is TGTGCCAGCAGCCCGGAGTTACAGGGGGCTCGTATGGGGGATCAGCCCCAGCATTTT. Residues: CASSPELQGARMGDQPQHF.

V and J are TRBV30 and TRBJ1-2; 7 bases align to TRBD1. Trimming at V came to 3 bases and at J to 5 bases, leaving 12 bases not matched to a gene. Per germline, CDR1 GTSNPN and CDR2 SVGIG (reference sequence). CDR3 length: 15 amino acids. CDR3 DNA: TGTGCCTGGAGGATCCAGGGACAGCCCAATTATGGCTACACCTTC. Protein: CAWRIQGQPNYGYTF.

This chain links TRBV9 with TRBJ1-1; 9 positions match TRBD1. V shed 3 bases and J 5 bases; nucleotides not matched to a gene: 5. Germline V gene sequence: CDR1 SGDLS, CDR2 YYNGEE. CDR3 size: 14 residues. The CDR3 region is CASSAGQGWTEAFF. The CDR3 region has the DNA TGTGCCAGCAGCGCGGGACAGGGTTGGACTGAAGCTTTCTTT.

The CDR3, as DNA: TGTGCCAGCAGCCCCGACAGCAACTATGGCTACACCTTC. This codes for CASSPDSNYGYTF. The rearrangement uses TRBV5-5 and TRBJ1-2; D is possibly TRBD1 (5 bases). Germline V CDR1 and CDR2: SGHKS, YYEKEE (reference sequence). The ends were cut back, 4 bases at V and 2 bases at J, with 9 bases in the middle. This CDR3 is 13 amino acids long.

This clone is a singleton in its sample. V usage is TRBV18 and J usage is TRBJ2-7, with D perhaps matching TRBD2 (7 bases). Trimming removed 3 bases at V and 3 bases at J, with 12 bases between. The CDR3 spans 14 residues. Germline CDR1 and CDR2: KGHSH and LQKENI. CDR3 nucleotide sequence: TGTGCCAGCTCACCCGGGGGGCGCAGCTACGAGCAGTACTTC. It translates to CASSPGGRSYEQYF.

For this clone: This CDR3 is also generated by other DNA sequences in the sample. The rearrangement links TRBV27 to TRBJ1-2; possibly TRBD1 for D (5 bases). Trimming shortened V by 2 bases and J by 4 bases, and 8 bases separated the two germline ends. The CDR3 extends over 13 amino acids. CDR1 is MNHEY, CDR2 SMNVEV, per germline (reference sequence). CDR3 residues: CASSLGQGYGYTF. The CDR3 bases are TGTGCCAGCAGTTTAGGGCAGGGCTATGGCTACACCTTC.

This CDR3 is CASSHRATEAFF. The CDR3 nucleotides are TGCGCCAGCAGCCACAGGGCCACTGAAGCTTTCTTT. The V gene is TRBV4-3, the J gene TRBJ1-1; D possibly corresponds to TRBD1 (5 bases). V dropped 3 bases and J dropped 4 bases, with 6 bases sitting between them. CDR1 and CDR2 (germline): LGHNA, YSLEER. The length of the CDR3 is 12 residues.

J is TRBJ1-1 and V is TRBV7-9; D gene unclear. The CDR3 length is 13 residues. CDR1 is SEHNR and CDR2 is FQNEAQ in the germline V gene (reference sequence). V was shortened by 3 bases and J by 7 bases, with 12 bases between the two germline ends. In DNA form, the CDR3 reads TGTGCCAGCAGCTTGCCGGGTTTAGGTGAAGCTTTCTTT. The encoded protein is CASSLPGLGEAFF.

The chain uses TRBV10-3 and TRBJ2-3; TRBD1 might be the D (8 bases). V was shortened by 5 bases and J by 3 bases, with 18 bases between the two germline ends. Germline V gene data show CDR1 as ENHRY and CDR2 as SYGVKD. The CDR3 has 16 residues. The CDR3 loop reads CAISPRTGGETDTQYF. As DNA, the CDR3 is TGTGCCATCAGTCCTAGAACAGGGGGGGAGACAGATACGCAGTATTTT.

The V call is TRBV7-8, the J call TRBJ2-6, with D possibly matching TRBD1 (6 bases). V was clipped by 5 bases and J by 4 bases, with 12 bases between them. Germline values: CDR1 SGHVS, CDR2 FQNEAQ. The CDR3 is made up of 15 amino acids. CDR3 in DNA: TGTGCCAGCAGCGTCCAGGGGAGCGGGGCCAACGTCCTGACTTTC. It codes for CASSVQGSGANVLTF.

The chain links TRBV21-1 to TRBJ2-7; the table's D gene call, TRBD1, was not cross checked with the DNA. TRBV21-1 is a pseudogene. This CDR3 spans 15 amino acids. The CDR3 DNA is TGTGCCTTAAAACGGTGGGCAGGGCGAACCTACGAGCAGTACTTC. Translating gives CALKRWAGRTYEQYF.

This clone has only a few counts. The chain has TRBV6-5 and TRBJ2-7; a possible D gene is TRBD1 (6 bases). V was cut by 5 bases and J by 4 bases, with 15 bases left in between. The CDR3 length is 14 residues. The germline V gene encodes CDR1 MNHEY and CDR2 SVGAGI. CDR3 DNA: TGTGCCAGCAGTCGCACAGGGTCTTCTTACGAGCAGTACTTC. Translated: CASSRTGSSYEQYF.

The V call is TRBV4-3, the J call TRBJ2-3, with a possible D match to TRBD2 (6 bases). CDR3 length: 16 amino acids. CDR1 is LGHNA and CDR2 is YSLEER in the germline V gene. Trimming stripped 4 bases from V and 2 bases from J, with 16 bases between. CDR3 coding DNA: TGCGCCAGCAGCCGAGGAGGGGCCGTAAACACAGATACGCAGTATTTT. Translation: CASSRGGAVNTDTQYF.

The chain joins TRBV4-2 to TRBJ2-3; 12 bases are shared with TRBD2. The CDR3 has 16 residues. With V trimmed by 4 bases and J by 3 bases, 5 bases remained unmatched. In germline, CDR1 is LGHNA, CDR2 YNFKEQ. The CDR3 here is CASSPLLAGGTDTQYF. CDR3 sequence (DNA): TGTGCCAGCAGCCCGCTACTAGCGGGGGGAACAGATACGCAGTATTTT.

The chain links TRBV3-1 (or the pseudogene TRBV3-2) to TRBJ1-3; D is unclear. Per the germline V gene, CDR1 is LGHDT and CDR2 is YNNKEL (reference sequence). The V end lost 1 base, the J end lost 5 bases, and 3 bases lay between the germline ends. The CDR3 length is 12 residues. The CDR3 DNA reads TGTGCCAGCAGCCAAGTCAGAAACACCATATATTTT. Encoded protein: CASSQVRNTIYF.

The V gene is TRBV6-5, the J gene TRBJ1-1; D remains ambiguous. This CDR3 has 13 residues. Germline CDR1 is MNHEY and CDR2 is SVGAGI. V lost 6 bases and J 3 bases, leaving 11 bases between the germline ends. The CDR3 DNA follows: TGTGCCAGCAGGCTCCACCGGGACACTGAAGCTTTCTTT. This translates into CASRLHRDTEAFF.

The chain joins TRBV29-1 to TRBJ2-7; possibly TRBD1 for D (6 bases). CDR3 length equals 16 residues. V was clipped by 3 bases and J by 1 base, with 19 bases between them. Germline V gene data show CDR1 as SQVTM and CDR2 as ANQGSEA. Here the CDR3 DNA reads TGCAGCGTTGACCTCCTGCCCCCCGGGACATCCTACGAGCAGTACTTC. Residues: CSVDLLPPGTSYEQYF.